Listed below are T cell receptor beta chains from one sample, sequenced in a study of cytomegalovirus exposure and HLA in healthy donors. Only in-frame clones appear in the TCRdb table, and some are missing; sequencing was by immunoSEQ multiplex PCR. Counted here are 150,000 or so clones, roughly 83% occurring once; the ten biggest clones make up 0.35% to 0.45%. Sequenced material: PBMCs. The receptors derive from a boy younger than 10 in good health and CMV-seronegative. Both conserved end residues are part of each CDR3. A D gene is named only where the DNA matches it firmly. Clone size appears in some rows only: once, few, many, or a class for an expanded clone.

J	length	D	size	V	DNA	CDR3
TRBJ1-4	15	TRBD1	.	TRBV19	TGTGCCAGTAGTACCTTACAGGGGATGAATGAAAAACTGTTTTTT	CASSTLQGMNEKLFF
TRBJ2-1	18	TRBD2	.	TRBV27	TGTGCCAGCAGTTTCCTTGTGGGGACTAGCCCTTCCTACAATGAGCAGTTCTTC	CASSFLVGTSPSYNEQFF
TRBJ2-7	18	.	once	TRBV7-8	TGTGCCAGCAGCTTTACCGGGACTCGAAAATATTTAAGTGGCGAGCAGTACTTC	CASSFTGTRKYLSGEQYF
TRBJ2-1	15	TRBD2	.	TRBV6-1	TGTGCCAGCAGTGCACTAGCGGGACCTTACAATGAGCAGTTCTTC	CASSALAGPYNEQFF
TRBJ1-1	13	.	.	TRBV30	TGTGCCTGGAACCGCGGGCACCCCACTGAAGCTTTCTTT	CAWNRGHPTEAFF
TRBJ2-7	16	TRBD2	.	TRBV6-1	TGTGCCAGCAGTGACAAAGGACTAGCGGGATCCTACGAGCAGTACTTC	CASSDKGLAGSYEQYF
TRBJ2-1	16	TRBD2	.	TRBV5-1	TGCGCCAGCAGCCTGGCGACTAGCGGGAACTACAATGAGCAGTTCTTC	CASSLATSGNYNEQFF
TRBJ1-1	14	.	.	TRBV5-8	TGTGCCAGCAGCTTAGAGGAGGGAAATTGGGAAGCTTTCTTT	CASSLEEGNWEAFF
TRBJ2-1	15	.	.	TRBV2	TGTGCCAGCAAGGCCAGCGGGCATGACTACAATGAGCAGTTCTTC	CASKASGHDYNEQFF
TRBJ1-4	12	.	.	TRBV30	TGTGCCTGGAGTGTACAGGACAGAAAACTGTTTTTT	CAWSVQDRKLFF
TRBJ1-2	14	.	.	TRBV28	TGTGCCAGCAGTTTTGAAGAGGGGGTCTATGGCTACACCTTC	CASSFEEGVYGYTF
TRBJ1-1	14	.	once	TRBV5-1	TGCGCCAGCAGCGCGGGGGGATCGAACACTGAAGCTTTCTTT	CASSAGGSNTEAFF
TRBJ1-2	12	.	.	TRBV30	TGTGCCTGGAGTTCAGGGACATATGGCTACACCTTC	CAWSSGTYGYTF
TRBJ2-7	14	.	.	TRBV5-1	TGCGCCAGCAGCTTTGGGGGGACCCCCTACGAGCAGTACTTC	CASSFGGTPYEQYF
TRBJ2-1	15	.	.	TRBV18	TGTGCCAGCTCACCAATGACTCCGCCCTACAATGAGCAGTTCTTC	CASSPMTPPYNEQFF
TRBJ2-7	15	.	once	TRBV9	TGTGCCAGCAGCGGAGGCGGCGCGTGGAATTACGAGCAGTACTTC	CASSGGGAWNYEQYF
TRBJ2-7	15	.	.	TRBV28	TGTGCCAGCAGTGCCGGGACACATCTCTCCTACGAGCAGTACTTC	CASSAGTHLSYEQYF
TRBJ2-7	15	TRBD2	.	TRBV6-1	TGTGCCAGCAGGGGACTAGCGGGAGTTAGGTACGAGCAGTACTTC	CASRGLAGVRYEQYF
TRBJ1-3	14	TRBD1	few	TRBV6-5	TGTGCCAGCAGTCGGGACAGAGCTGGAAACACCATATATTTT	CASSRDRAGNTIYF
TRBJ1-1	15	.	.	TRBV27	TGTGCCAGCAGTCCATGGGGGGGCTTAGCCACTGAAGCTTTCTTT	CASSPWGGLATEAFF
TRBJ2-6	16	TRBD2	once	TRBV14	TGTGCCAGCAGCCGACTAGCTGGCTCTGGGGCCAACGTCCTGACTTTC	CASSRLAGSGANVLTF
TRBJ2-5	15	TRBD1	once	TRBV12-5	TGTGCTAGTGGTTTGAACAGGGGGCCGGGAGAGACCCAGTACTTC	CASGLNRGPGETQYF
TRBJ2-7	13	.	.	TRBV5-1	TGCGCCAGCAGCTCCCGCGGGCGCTACGAGCAGTACTTC	CASSSRGRYEQYF
TRBJ2-3	17	TRBD2	.	TRBV7-3	TGTGCCAGCAGCTTAGGGAAGAAAAGCGGGATCACAGATACGCAGTATTTT	CASSLGKKSGITDTQYF
TRBJ2-1	10	.	.	TRBV20-1	TGCAGTGCTGGGGAGACTGAGCAGTTCTTC	CSAGETEQFF
TRBJ1-5	13	.	.	TRBV6-1	TGTGCCAGCAGTGAGGAGGGCAATCAGCCCCAGCATTTT	CASSEEGNQPQHF
TRBJ1-4	13	.	.	TRBV10-3	TGTGCCTCGCAAAGGGGAATTAATGAAAAACTGTTTTTT	CASQRGINEKLFF
TRBJ2-7	14	TRBD2	once	TRBV7-6	TGTGCCAGCAGCCAGACTAGCGGGAGTTACGAGCAGTACTTC	CASSQTSGSYEQYF
TRBJ1-2	15	.	.	TRBV10-3	TGTGCCATCAGTGAAATGAGTTTGTCGGACTATGGCTACACCTTC	CAISEMSLSDYGYTF
TRBJ2-7	14	.	.	TRBV28	TGTGCCAGCAGTTTCGGGGTTAGTTCCTACGAGCAGTACTTC	CASSFGVSSYEQYF
TRBJ2-7	12	.	.	TRBV15	TGTGCCACCAGCAGAGATACTTACGAGCAGTACTTC	CATSRDTYEQYF
TRBJ2-1	15	TRBD2	.	TRBV27	TGTGCCAGCAGTCCCGCTAGCGGAGCCTACAATGAGCAGTTCTTC	CASSPASGAYNEQFF
TRBJ1-2	15	.	.	TRBV5-4	TGTGCCAGCAGCTTGGTACGCGGGCTTGACTATGGCTACACCTTC	CASSLVRGLDYGYTF
TRBJ1-5	17	.	.	TRBV10-2	TGCGCCAGCAGTGATTTGGGGACACCTTATAGCAATCAGCCCCAGCATTTT	CASSDLGTPYSNQPQHF
TRBJ1-2	10	.	.	TRBV29-1	TGCAGCGTCGGGGAGGTCGGCTACACCTTC	CSVGEVGYTF
TRBJ2-6	19	TRBD1	.	TRBV4-1	TGCGCCAGCAGCCAAGATCCCAGGACAGGGGATGGTGGGGCCAACGTCCTGACTTTC	CASSQDPRTGDGGANVLTF
TRBJ2-7	14	.	.	TRBV9	TGTGCCAGCAGCGTAATGGAAGGAGGTTACGAGCAGTACTTC	CASSVMEGGYEQYF
TRBJ2-5	14	TRBD1	.	TRBV19	TGTGCCAGTAGTATAGGGGACAGCCAAGAGACCCAGTACTTC	CASSIGDSQETQYF
TRBJ2-2	18	.	.	TRBV15	TGTGCCACCAGCGTTAACCTCCTAGGAGTGAGGAACACCGGGGAGCTGTTTTTT	CATSVNLLGVRNTGELFF
TRBJ1-1	14	.	once	TRBV18	TGTGCCAGCTCACCGGGCGGGGGAGGAACTGAAGCTTTCTTT	CASSPGGGGTEAFF
TRBJ1-4	11	.	.	TRBV28	TGTGCCAGCAGTTTATTGGGCAAACTGTTTTTT	CASSLLGKLFF
TRBJ1-1	12	TRBD1	.	TRBV19	TGTGCCAGCCAGACAGGGTTGACTGAAGCTTTCTTT	CASQTGLTEAFF
TRBJ1-5	15	.	.	TRBV2	TGTGCCAGCAGGGAAACAGGGCTATCAAATCAGCCCCAGCATTTT	CASRETGLSNQPQHF
TRBJ1-4	15	TRBD1	.	TRBV6-1	TGTGCCAGCAGTGAGAGACAGGGTTTGGAGGAAAAACTGTTTTTT	CASSERQGLEEKLFF
TRBJ2-3	18	TRBD1	.	TRBV7-9	TGTGCCAGCAGCCAGCCCTTCCTGACAGGGAGCGAATTAGATACGCAGTATTTT	CASSQPFLTGSELDTQYF
TRBJ2-3	15	TRBD2	.	TRBV13	TGTGCCAGCAGCTCCTCGGGACTAGCGGCAGATACGCAGTATTTT	CASSSSGLAADTQYF
TRBJ1-1	14	.	.	TRBV7-3	TGTGCCAGCACTCCTGGGCGCATGAACACTGAAGCTTTCTTT	CASTPGRMNTEAFF
TRBJ2-5	14	TRBD1	few	TRBV2	TGTGCCAGCAGTGACAGGGGGCGAGCAGAGACCCAGTACTTC	CASSDRGRAETQYF
TRBJ1-5	13	.	.	TRBV28	TGTGCCAGCACCCTAAGGCCAGGTCAGCCCCAGCATTTT	CASTLRPGQPQHF
TRBJ2-2	16	.	.	TRBV4-2	TGTGCCAGCAGCCAATACAGGGAAGGGAACACCGGGGAGCTGTTTTTT	CASSQYREGNTGELFF
TRBJ2-6	17	TRBD1	.	TRBV5-1	TGCGCCAGCAGCGACGACAGGGGGTCAATTGGGGCCAACGTCCTGACTTTC	CASSDDRGSIGANVLTF
TRBJ2-3	17	TRBD2	.	TRBV5-1	TGCGCCAGCAGCTTGGAACCGGGAGGGCCCGGCACAGATACGCAGTATTTT	CASSLEPGGPGTDTQYF
TRBJ2-1	15	TRBD2	.	TRBV5-1	TGCGCCAGCAGCTTGAATAGCGGGTCCTTCAATGAGCAGTTCTTC	CASSLNSGSFNEQFF
TRBJ2-7	13	.	.	TRBV6-5	TGTGCCAGCAGTTACTCTCGGGGAAACGAGCAGTACTTC	CASSYSRGNEQYF
TRBJ1-2	13	.	once	TRBV29-1	TGCAGCGTTGAACCCGGGTTGGACTATGGCTACACCTTC	CSVEPGLDYGYTF
TRBJ1-2	14	TRBD1	.	TRBV2	TGTGCCAGCAGTGGGACAGGAGGAAACTATGGCTACACCTTC	CASSGTGGNYGYTF
TRBJ1-2	15	TRBD1	.	TRBV19	TGTGCCAGTAGTAGTCTACCGGGACAGCAATATGGCTACACCTTC	CASSSLPGQQYGYTF
TRBJ2-6	15	.	.	TRBV7-3	TGTGCCAGCCGGAGGGAAGGGAGTGGGGCCAACGTCCTGACTTTC	CASRREGSGANVLTF
TRBJ1-6	15	.	.	TRBV27	TGTGCCAGCAGTTTTCGCCTTGGGAGCGATTCACCCCTCCACTTT	CASSFRLGSDSPLHF
TRBJ2-4	16	TRBD2	.	TRBV30	TGTGCCTGGAGTGTCACGGAGGGCGGGAGACGGAACATTCAGTACTTC	CAWSVTEGGRRNIQYF